This is a list of T cell receptor beta chains from one sample in a study of blood T cell repertoires in COVID-19. Libraries were prepared by immunoSEQ multiplex PCR; TCRdb keeps only in-frame clonotypes and omits some of them. The sample consists of 200,000 to 250,000 clones, about 87% of them appearing once. The specimen sequenced was peripheral blood. Every receptor here comes from a man between 65 and 85 years old with acute or convalescent COVID-19. The CDR3 runs from the conserved cysteine through the conserved F or W. A D gene is named only where the DNA matches it firmly. For some rows the clone size is stated as once, few or many, or as a class when expanded; others skip it.

>TRBD1|NA|TRBJ2-7|TRBV28
TGTGCCAGCAGTTGGACAGGGTTACCCGAGCAGTACTTC
CASSWTGLPEQYF
>TRBD1|NA|TRBJ2-7|TRBV5-1
TGCGCCAGCAGCTTGAACACACAGGGGGCGCAGGGCGAGCAGTACTTC
CASSLNTQGAQGEQYF
>TRBD1|many|TRBJ2-7|TRBV4-3
TGCGCCAGCAGCCAATCAGCAGGGACAGGGACATACGAGCAGTACTTC
CASSQSAGTGTYEQYF
>TRBD2|NA|TRBJ2-7|TRBV27
TGTGCCAGCAGTTTAAATACGGGAGGCTATTACGAGCAGTACTTC
CASSLNTGGYYEQYF
>NA|NA|TRBJ1-1|TRBV3-1/TRBV3-2
TGTGCCAGCAGCCTCCGACAGCCCCCTGAAGCTTTCTTT
CASSLRQPPEAFF
>TRBD2|few|TRBJ2-3|TRBV7-2
TGTGCCAGCAGCCTCTCACTAGCGGGAGGCACAGATACGCAGTATTTT
CASSLSLAGGTDTQYF
>NA|few|TRBJ1-1|TRBV5-6
TGTGCCAGCAGCTTGGTACAGTACACTGAAGCTTTCTTT
CASSLVQYTEAFF
>NA|NA|TRBJ2-3|TRBV5-1
TGCGCCAGCAGCTTGGAAGAGGGCACAGATACGCAGTATTTT
CASSLEEGTDTQYF
>NA|NA|TRBJ1-1|TRBV3-1/TRBV3-2
TGTGCCAGCAGCGCCCGGGAGGAGAACACTGAAGCTTTCTTT
CASSAREENTEAFF
>NA|NA|TRBJ2-2|TRBV24-1
TGTGCCACCAGTGATCCCGGGGGAGTGGGTAACACCGGGGAGCTGTTTTTT
CATSDPGGVGNTGELFF
>NA|NA|TRBJ1-1|TRBV6-2/TRBV6-3
TGTGCCAGCAGTCAAAACGGGATGAACACTGAAGCTTTCTTT
CASSQNGMNTEAFF
>NA|NA|TRBJ2-1|TRBV11-1
TGTGCCAGCAGCTTAGAAAGGGGAGGCTACAATGAGCAGTTCTTC
CASSLERGGYNEQFF
>TRBD1|NA|TRBJ1-1|TRBV5-1
TGCGCCAGCAGCCGTGAGACAGGGAAGAGCACTGAAGCTTTCTTT
CASSRETGKSTEAFF
>NA|NA|TRBJ1-1|TRBV5-1
TGCGCCAGCAGCTCTGAACCCGGGACAAACACTGAAGCTTTCTTT
CASSSEPGTNTEAFF
>NA|NA|TRBJ2-5|TRBV12-3/TRBV12-4
TGTGCCAGCACTCGCGGGCCGCAAGAGACCCAGTACTTC
CASTRGPQETQYF
>TRBD2|NA|TRBJ2-2|TRBV5-1
TGCGCCAGCAGTTCAGAACTAGCGGCCACCGGGGAGCTGTTTTTT
CASSSELAATGELFF
>NA|NA|TRBJ1-5|TRBV6-6
TGTGCCAGCAGACCGACACCTCTGGAGCCCCAGCATTTT
CASRPTPLEPQHF
>NA|NA|TRBJ2-3|TRBV28
TGTGCCAGCAGTTTGGCCAGGCGCACAGATACGCAGTATTTT
CASSLARRTDTQYF
>TRBD1|NA|TRBJ1-2|TRBV28
TGTGCCAGCAGGGACTCCGGGACAGGGTCATTTGGCTACACCTTC
CASRDSGTGSFGYTF
>NA|NA|TRBJ1-5|TRBV19
TGTGCCAGTAGTATGTTACAGAAAAAACAGCCCCAGCATTTT
CASSMLQKKQPQHF
>TRBD1|NA|TRBJ1-2|TRBV7-2
TGTGCCAGCAGCTTAGCGGGGACAGGGACCTATGGCTACACCTTC
CASSLAGTGTYGYTF
>NA|few|TRBJ1-1|TRBV5-6
TGTGCCAGCAGCCTCTCCTTGGTCCCGCGTAGGAACACTGAAGCTTTCTTT
CASSLSLVPRRNTEAFF
>NA|NA|TRBJ2-3|TRBV10-3
TGTGCCATCAGTGGTGGTTTTGGGACAAATACGCAGTATTTT
CAISGGFGTNTQYF
>TRBD2|NA|TRBJ2-2|TRBV3-1/TRBV3-2
TGTGCCAGCAGCCAAGTTTGGACTAGCGGGAGGCTGTACGCCGGGGAGCTGTTTTTT
CASSQVWTSGRLYAGELFF
>NA|NA|TRBJ1-5|TRBV21-1
TGTGCCAGCAGCAAAGAGGGGGGTAGGCGGGAGGGGAAGGAGAGCAATCAGCCCCAGCATTTT
CASSKEGGRREGKESNQPQHF
>NA|NA|TRBJ2-1|TRBV19
TGTGCCAGTCGGAGGGGGGGTAGGTCCTACAATGAGCAGTTCTTC
CASRRGGRSYNEQFF
>NA|NA|TRBJ2-1|TRBV5-6
TGTGCCAGCAGCCACCGAGGACTGACTAGCTCCTACAATGAGCAGTTCTTC
CASSHRGLTSSYNEQFF
>TRBD1|NA|TRBJ1-4|TRBV18
TGTGCCAGCTCACCAGACTTAAACAGGGGGCTAAGTAAGGAACTGTTTTTT
CASSPDLNRGLSKELFF
>TRBD1|NA|TRBJ2-7|TRBV28
TGTGCCAGCAGTTTCCCCGGGACAGGGGCCTACGAGCAGTACTTC
CASSFPGTGAYEQYF
>TRBD2|NA|TRBJ2-2|TRBV18
TGTGCCAGCTCACTACTAGCGTCGAACACCGGGGAGCTGTTTTTT
CASSLLASNTGELFF
>TRBD2|NA|TRBJ2-1|TRBV28
TGTGCCAGCAGTTCATCCGGGACTAGCGGAACCAATGAGCAGTTCTTC
CASSSSGTSGTNEQFF
>NA|NA|TRBJ2-7|TRBV11-3
TGTGCCAGCAGCGTTGTTCCCGGAGGGGAGCAGTACTTC
CASSVVPGGEQYF
>TRBD1|NA|TRBJ2-2|TRBV7-6
TGTGCCAGCAGCTTACAGCCGACAGGGGGCACCGGGGAGCTGTTTTTT
CASSLQPTGGTGELFF
>TRBD2|NA|TRBJ2-7|TRBV28
TGTGCCAGCCTTAGCGGGATAGCTTACGAGCAGTACTTC
CASLSGIAYEQYF
>NA|NA|TRBJ1-2|TRBV6-5
TGTGCCAGCAGAACAGGGAATAACTATGGCTACACCTTC
CASRTGNNYGYTF
>TRBD1|NA|TRBJ2-7|TRBV5-4
TGTGCCAGCAGCTTCGACAGGGACCGATCCTACGAGCAGTACTTC
CASSFDRDRSYEQYF
>NA|once|TRBJ2-7|TRBV15
TGTGCCACCAGCAGAGATCTCGTAGGAGGCGGGATGAGGGAGCAGTACTTC
CATSRDLVGGGMREQYF
>TRBD1|NA|TRBJ1-5|TRBV5-4
TGTGCCAGCAGCATCGACAGGGATAGCAATCAGCCCCAGCATTTT
CASSIDRDSNQPQHF
>TRBD1|NA|TRBJ2-3|TRBV19
TGTGCCAGTAGTTCCCGACAGGGGGAGACCACAGATACGCAGTATTTT
CASSSRQGETTDTQYF
>TRBD1|NA|TRBJ1-1|TRBV5-5
TGTGCCAGCAGCACCGGGACAGGAACGGCTGAAGCTTTCTTT
CASSTGTGTAEAFF